The present entry profiles one TCR beta chain with its context. This clonotype was seen only a few times. There is no known antigen for this receptor. No much larger clone is present one base from it, and per-base qualities are unavailable. The data were taken from a study (dated by TCRdb to about 2015). A note on the overall study: The study set out to test whether tumor-infiltrating Tregs in breast cancer get recruited from blood Tregs or are instead converted in situ from other CD4+ T cell subsets. The paper's findings and limits, for the study overall: The larger-cohort validation was restricted to a single TCR beta V-J rearrangement rather than whole repertoires. The TCR gene usage of tumor memory CD4+ T cells clustered together with blood and lymph node memory CD4+ cells and with lymph node naive CD4+ cells. The TCR alpha and beta sequences of tumor-infiltrating Tregs showed the greatest overlap with tumor naive CD4+ T cells, followed by blood naive CD4+ T cells.

For this chain, trimming is 1 base at the V end and 5 bases at the J end, and the number of junction bases without a gene match is 3. Its CDR3 holds 15 amino acids, cysteine through phenylalanine. Only the CDR3 DNA is retained, 45 bases long and in frame from the first base. For CDR1 and CDR2, the germline V gene lists SGHRS and YFSETQ. Cells that were CD4+CD25+CD127-/low were isolated as Tregs. Tregs, naive and memory CD4+ T cells from tumor, blood and ipsilateral draining lymph nodes of a few breast cancer patients underwent full-length TCR alpha and beta sequencing. Tumor tissue and lymph nodes obtained from ipsilateral axillary dissection were perfused with PBS, minced and then digested with collagenase I and hyaluronidase. FACS confirmed that the sorted cell populations were more than 90% pure. Amplification of full-length TCR variable regions was done by 5' RACE PCR using constant-region reverse primers, and this step was followed by semi-nested PCR with Nested Universal Primer A. The ReliaPrep RNA Cell Miniprep System was used to extract total RNA, which was then reverse transcribed into 5'RACE-ready cDNA with the SMARTer RACE 5'/3' Kit. Multiplex adaptors were used to barcode full-length TCR alpha and beta libraries, and the barcoded libraries were sequenced on an Illumina MiSeq. In the original analysis: For each of nine subset-tissue groups, sequencing data from the five patients were pooled, and the groups were compared by unsupervised clustering of TCR gene usage. The Morisita-Horn index was used to calculate repertoire similarity, with shared sequences weighted according to their contribution to each repertoire. Clones were called with MiXCR by TCRdb after fastp trimmed the public reads at Q25, and only in-frame beta chains were retained. All rows with the same CDR3 protein become a single entry with the most common DNA and genes. These V and J calls derive from TCRdb rather than the authors' analysis. This sample gives roughly 57,000 distinct CDR3 sequences in total; less than 25% of them show up just once. The ten largest clones add up to about 2.9% of the sample.

This clonotype was obtained from a female donor with breast cancer. The V gene is TRBV5-1 and the J gene is TRBJ1-6; the junction holds 7 bases that match TRBD1. Sequenced material: tumor-infiltrating Tregs sorted from the breast tumor. The sequence in DNA is TGCGCCAGCAGCTTGCAGGGGGGAAATAATTCACCCCTCCACTTT. Translated, it reads CASSLQGGNNSPLHF.